A single sample is the source of the 15 T cell receptor beta chains below, sequenced in a study of shared clonotypes between healthy human individuals. Here immunoSEQ multiplex PCR was the method, and the copy in TCRdb shows in-frame clones only, minus some. The sample consists of some 650,000 clones, almost 97% of them appearing once. Sequenced sample: naive CD4+ T cells sorted from blood. Subset of the sample: CD45RA+ positively selected. Source of these receptors: a young woman in good health.

This sequence joins TRBV28 and TRBJ2-1; D is possibly TRBD1 (5 bases). Germline V lookup: CDR1 MDHEN, CDR2 SYDVKM. The length of the CDR3 is 17 residues. Trimming removed 5 bases at V and 6 bases at J, with 23 bases between. The CDR3 region is CASSLSLGAGALNEQFF. CDR3 sequence (DNA): TGTGCCAGCAGTCTCTCCCTAGGGGCCGGAGCCCTCAATGAGCAGTTCTTC.

This chain connects TRBV30 to TRBJ2-1; 14 nucleotides align to TRBD2. The CDR3 is 20 residues long. Trimming took 3 bases from V and 0 from J; bases not matched to a gene: 13. Per germline, CDR1 GTSNPN and CDR2 SVGIG (reference sequence). The CDR3 bases are TGTGCCTGGAGCTCTCGACTAGCGGGAGGGCCGTTGAGCTCCTACAATGAGCAGTTCTTC. It is translated as CAWSSRLAGGPLSSYNEQFF.

V gene TRBV5-5 combines with J gene TRBJ2-7, with TRBD1 identical over 9 bases. CDR3 length: 17 residues. Germline-derived CDR1 and CDR2 are SGHKS and YYEKEE (reference sequence). V lost 2 bases and J lost 2; bases outside the gene matches: 11. The CDR3 DNA sequence: TGTGCCAGCAGCTTTCGGACCGGGACAGGGCTTACCTACGAGCAGTACTTC. Its protein is CASSFRTGTGLTYEQYF. Combining the CDR3 with reference TRBV5-5 and TRBJ2-7 gives the whole variable domain DAGVTQSPTHLIKTRGQQVTLRCSPISGHKSVSWYQQVLGQGPQFIFQYYEKEERGRGNFPDRFSARQFPNYSSELNVNALLLGDSALYLCASSFRTGTGLTYEQYFGPGTRLTVT.

This clone has just one count. The J gene is TRBJ2-7, the V gene TRBV11-2; D is unresolved. V shed 5 bases and J shed 3 bases, with 11 bases lying between them. Germline loops: CDR1 SGHAT, CDR2 FQNNGV. The CDR3 covers 13 residues. In nucleotides, the CDR3 is TGTGCCAGCAGCCCCTCTCAGGACTACGAGCAGTACTTC. The encoded protein is CASSPSQDYEQYF.

V usage is TRBV28 and J usage is TRBJ1-4; 7 bases fit TRBD1. V trimming: 5 bases; J trimming: 7 bases; junction bases outside the gene matches: 10. Germline values: CDR1 MDHEN, CDR2 SYDVKM. The CDR3 covers 15 residues. The CDR3 spells CASSVEKGAREKLFF. CDR3 bases: TGTGCCAGCAGTGTAGAAAAGGGGGCTCGTGAAAAACTGTTTTTT.

This clone has only one observation. V and J are TRBV2 and TRBJ2-7; 7 bases agree with TRBD1. Germline lookup yields CDR1 SNHLY and CDR2 FYNNEI. The CDR3 extends over 15 amino acids. With V trimmed by 6 bases and J by 3 bases, 11 bases remained unmatched. CDR3 residues: CASRETGTGGYEQYF. The CDR3, as DNA: TGTGCCAGCAGGGAGACAGGGACCGGAGGCTACGAGCAGTACTTC.

The V call is TRBV27, the J call TRBJ2-5; D may be TRBD2 (6 bases). Germline CDR1 and CDR2: MNHEY and SMNVEV (reference sequence). The CDR3 is 13 amino acids. With 5 bases removed from V and 3 bases from J, the gap between germline ends came to 10 bases. CDR3 bases: TGTGCCAGCAGTACGGGACTTAAAGAGACCCAGTACTTC. Translated: CASSTGLKETQYF.

The chain employs TRBV4-1 and TRBJ2-1; 13 nucleotides line up with TRBD2. The CDR3 sequence is 20 residues long. With 3 bases clipped from V and 3 bases from J, the junction kept 14 bases outside the gene matches. Per the germline V gene, CDR1 is MGHRA and CDR2 is YSYEKL. The CDR3 DNA reads as TGCGCCAGCAGCCACCAACTGGGACTAGCGGGAATCCCAAACTACAATGAGCAGTTCTTC. It yields the protein CASSHQLGLAGIPNYNEQFF.

This clone was observed a single time. The V gene is TRBV6-6, the J gene TRBJ2-7; TRBD1 matches at 8 bases. CDR1 MNHNY and CDR2 SVGAGI come from the germline V gene (reference sequence). V was clipped by 5 bases and J by 5 bases; unmatched bases: 8. This CDR3 has 14 amino acids. In nucleotides, the CDR3 is TGTGCCAGCAGTCAGGGATACAGGGGGAACGAGCAGTACTTC. It encodes CASSQGYRGNEQYF.

J is TRBJ1-2 and V is TRBV29-1, with 10 bases fitting TRBD1. Germline V gene sequence: CDR1 SQVTM, CDR2 ANQGSEA. This CDR3 has 15 residues. V gave up 6 bases and J gave up 3 bases; unmatched junction bases: 10. The CDR3 sequence: CSVLRQGAGDYGYTF. In DNA form, the CDR3 reads TGCAGCGTCCTACGACAGGGGGCGGGCGACTATGGCTACACCTTC.

The chain recombines TRBV2 with TRBJ2-1; tentatively, D is TRBD1 (5 bases). This CDR3 has 17 amino acids. Germline V gene lookup returns CDR1 SNHLY and CDR2 FYNNEI. Trimming removed 1 base at V and 5 bases at J, with 18 bases between. In nucleotides, the CDR3 is TGTGCCAGCAGTGAAGGGAAGGGGCGCTTGGTCCACAATGAGCAGTTCTTC. Protein: CASSEGKGRLVHNEQFF.

V and J are TRBV20-1 and TRBJ1-1; the D is unclear. The CDR3 loop spans 11 amino acids. Trimming removed 7 bases from V and 4 bases from J, with 10 bases in between. Germline V gene sequence: CDR1 DFQATT, CDR2 SNEGSKA (reference sequence). CDR3 loop: CSVGGSTEAFF. CDR3 DNA: TGCAGTGTCGGAGGTTCCACTGAAGCTTTCTTT.

This clone came up once. The V and J genes are TRBV18 and TRBJ2-1, with D perhaps given as TRBD1 or TRBD2 (5 bases each). V lost 4 bases and J 0 bases, leaving 16 bases between the germline ends. Germline values: CDR1 KGHSH, CDR2 LQKENI. The CDR3 runs to 17 residues. CDR3 nucleotides: TGTGCCAGCTCACGACCGGGACGCCCGAGCTCCTACAATGAGCAGTTCTTC. Amino acid sequence: CASSRPGRPSSYNEQFF.

The sample holds one count of this clone. CDR3 amino acids: CAISGGQGYEQYF. The CDR3 bases are TGTGCCATCAGTGGGGGACAGGGGTACGAGCAGTACTTC. The chain recombines TRBV10-3 with TRBJ2-7, with 10 bases fitting TRBD1. V was pared by 4 bases and J by 4 bases, with 1 base of the junction left unmatched. This CDR3 comprises 13 residues. Germline-derived CDR1 and CDR2 are ENHRY and SYGVKD.

The chain links TRBV5-4 to TRBJ2-7; unclear D gene. The length of the CDR3 is 14 residues. The germline V gene has CDR1 SGHNT and CDR2 YYREEE (reference sequence). V lost 3 bases, J lost 2 bases, and 12 bases lay in between. CDR3 protein: CASSSNSGAYEQYF. As DNA, the CDR3 is TGTGCCAGCAGCTCCAACTCCGGTGCCTACGAGCAGTACTTC.